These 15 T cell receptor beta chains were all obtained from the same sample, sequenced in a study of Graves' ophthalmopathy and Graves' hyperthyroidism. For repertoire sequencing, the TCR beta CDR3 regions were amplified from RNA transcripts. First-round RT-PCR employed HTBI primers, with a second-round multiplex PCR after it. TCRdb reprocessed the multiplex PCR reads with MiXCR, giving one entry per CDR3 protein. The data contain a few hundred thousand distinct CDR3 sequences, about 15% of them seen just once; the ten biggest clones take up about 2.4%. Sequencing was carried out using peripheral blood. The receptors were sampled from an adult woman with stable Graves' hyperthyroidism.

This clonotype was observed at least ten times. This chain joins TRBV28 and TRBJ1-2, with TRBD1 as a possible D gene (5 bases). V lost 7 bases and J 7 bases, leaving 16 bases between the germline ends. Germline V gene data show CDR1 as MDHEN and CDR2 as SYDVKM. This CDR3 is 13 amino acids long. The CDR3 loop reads CASTDKTEVGYTF. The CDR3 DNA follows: TGTGCCAGCACGGACAAAACAGAGGTTGGCTACACCTTC.

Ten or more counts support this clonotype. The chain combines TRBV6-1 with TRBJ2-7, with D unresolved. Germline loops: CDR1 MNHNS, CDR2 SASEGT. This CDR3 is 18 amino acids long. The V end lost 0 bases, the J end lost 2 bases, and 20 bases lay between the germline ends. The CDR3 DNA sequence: TGTGCCAGCAGTGAAGCGTATTTTCTTGGCTCGACCACCTACGAGCAGTACTTC. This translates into CASSEAYFLGSTTYEQYF.

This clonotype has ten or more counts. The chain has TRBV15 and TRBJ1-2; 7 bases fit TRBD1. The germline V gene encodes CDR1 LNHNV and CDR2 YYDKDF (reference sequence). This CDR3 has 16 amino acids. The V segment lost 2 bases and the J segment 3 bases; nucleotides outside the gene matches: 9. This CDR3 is CATSRPVRQGYYGYTF. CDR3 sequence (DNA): TGTGCCACCAGCAGACCCGTTAGACAGGGCTACTATGGCTACACCTTC. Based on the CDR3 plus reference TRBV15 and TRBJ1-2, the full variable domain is DAMVIQNPRYQVTQFGKPVTLSCSQTLNHNVMYWYQQKSSQAPKLLFHYYDKDFNNEADTPDNFQSRRPNTSFCFLDIRSPGLGDTAMYLCATSRPVRQGYYGYTFGSGTRLTVV.

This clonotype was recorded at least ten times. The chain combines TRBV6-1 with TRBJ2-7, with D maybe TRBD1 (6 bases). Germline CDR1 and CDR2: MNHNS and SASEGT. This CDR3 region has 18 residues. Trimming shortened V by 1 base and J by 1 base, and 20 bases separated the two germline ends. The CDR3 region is CASSEEGRGLYFSYEQYF. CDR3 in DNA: TGTGCCAGCAGTGAAGAGGGCAGGGGTCTCTACTTTTCCTACGAGCAGTACTTC.

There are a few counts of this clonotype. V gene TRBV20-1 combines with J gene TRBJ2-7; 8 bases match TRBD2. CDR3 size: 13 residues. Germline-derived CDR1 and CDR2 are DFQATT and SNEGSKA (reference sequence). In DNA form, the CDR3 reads TGCAGGGTTACTAGCGGCGACTCCTACGAGCAGTACTTC. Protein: CRVTSGDSYEQYF.

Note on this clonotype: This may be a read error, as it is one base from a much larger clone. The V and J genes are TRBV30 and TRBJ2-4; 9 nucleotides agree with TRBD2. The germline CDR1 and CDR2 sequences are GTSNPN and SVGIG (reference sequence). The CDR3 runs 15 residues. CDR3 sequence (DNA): TGTTCCTGGAGTGTGCGGGGGGGGGCCAAAAACATTCAGTACTTC. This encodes CSWSVRGGAKNIQYF.

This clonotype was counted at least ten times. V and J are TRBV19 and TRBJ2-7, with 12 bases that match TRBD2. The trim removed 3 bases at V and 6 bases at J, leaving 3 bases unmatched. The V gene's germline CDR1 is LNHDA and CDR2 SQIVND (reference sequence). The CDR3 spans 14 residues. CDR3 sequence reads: CASSMTSGRGEQYF. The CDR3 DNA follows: TGTGCCAGTAGTATGACTAGCGGGAGAGGCGAGCAGTACTTC. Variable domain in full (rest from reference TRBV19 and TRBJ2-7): DGGITQSPKYLFRKEGQNVTLSCEQNLNHDAMYWYRQDPGQGLRLIYYSQIVNDFQKGDIAEGYSVSREKKESFPLTVTSAQKNPTAFYLCASSMTSGRGEQYFGPGTRLTVT.

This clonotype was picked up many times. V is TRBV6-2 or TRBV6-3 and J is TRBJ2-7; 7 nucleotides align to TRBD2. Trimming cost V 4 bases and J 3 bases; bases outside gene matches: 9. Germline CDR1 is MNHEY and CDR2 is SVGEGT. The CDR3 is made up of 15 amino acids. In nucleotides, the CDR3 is TGTGCCAGCAGTTCGGCTAGCGGAGCGGGCTACGAGCAGTACTTC. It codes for CASSSASGAGYEQYF.

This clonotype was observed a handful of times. The CDR3 nucleotides are TGCAGTGCAGGCTACGTCCACGGACTAGCGGGAGCACGTACGCAGTATTTT. Translating it yields CSAGYVHGLAGARTQYF. The V and J genes are TRBV20-1 and TRBJ2-3, with 13 bases identical to TRBD2. Germline CDR1 is DFQATT and CDR2 is SNEGSKA (reference sequence). Losses at the gene ends were 6 bases for V and 8 bases for J; bases not matched to a gene: 17. The CDR3 has 17 residues.

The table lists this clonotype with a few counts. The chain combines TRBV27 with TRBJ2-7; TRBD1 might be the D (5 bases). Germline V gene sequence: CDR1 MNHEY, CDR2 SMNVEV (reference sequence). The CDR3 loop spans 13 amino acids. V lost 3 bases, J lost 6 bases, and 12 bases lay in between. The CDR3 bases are TGTGCCAGCAGTTTGCAGGGTAGGGGCGAGCAGTACTTC. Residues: CASSLQGRGEQYF.

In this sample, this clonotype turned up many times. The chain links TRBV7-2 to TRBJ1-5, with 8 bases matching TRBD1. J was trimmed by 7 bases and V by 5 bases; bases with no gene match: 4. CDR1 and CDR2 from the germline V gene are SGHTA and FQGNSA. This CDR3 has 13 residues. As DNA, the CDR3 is TGTGCCAGCAGCCCGGGACAGGAGCAGCCCCAGCATTTT. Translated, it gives CASSPGQEQPQHF.

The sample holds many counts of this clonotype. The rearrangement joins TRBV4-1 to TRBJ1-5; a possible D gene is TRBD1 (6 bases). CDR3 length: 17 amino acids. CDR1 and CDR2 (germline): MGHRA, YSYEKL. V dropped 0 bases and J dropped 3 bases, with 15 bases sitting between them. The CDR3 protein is CASSQDSVGTTNQPQHF. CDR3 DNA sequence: TGCGCCAGCAGCCAAGATTCGGTTGGGACAACCAATCAGCCCCAGCATTTT.

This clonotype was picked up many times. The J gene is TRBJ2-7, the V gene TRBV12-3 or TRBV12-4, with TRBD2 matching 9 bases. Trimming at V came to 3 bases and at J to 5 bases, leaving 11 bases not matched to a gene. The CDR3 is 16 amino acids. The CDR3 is CASSLTWTSELNEQYF. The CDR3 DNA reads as TGTGCCAGCAGTTTGACTTGGACTAGCGAGTTAAACGAGCAGTACTTC.

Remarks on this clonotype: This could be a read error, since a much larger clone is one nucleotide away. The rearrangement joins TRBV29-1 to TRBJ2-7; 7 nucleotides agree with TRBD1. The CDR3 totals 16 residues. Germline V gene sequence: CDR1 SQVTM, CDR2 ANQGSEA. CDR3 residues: CSVTSKPGQKTYEQCF. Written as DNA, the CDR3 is TGCAGCGTTACATCGAAACCGGGACAGAAGACCTACGAGCAGTGCTTC.

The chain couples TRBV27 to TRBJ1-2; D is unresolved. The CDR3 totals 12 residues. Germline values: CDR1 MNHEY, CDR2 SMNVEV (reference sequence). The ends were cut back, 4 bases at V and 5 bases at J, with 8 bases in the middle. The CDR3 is CASSSDQYGYTF. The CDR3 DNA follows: TGTGCCAGCAGTTCCGACCAGTATGGCTACACCTTC.